Shown below are 15 T cell receptor beta chains from a single sample sequenced in a study of shared clonotypes between healthy human individuals. TCRdb's table, derived via immunoSEQ multiplex PCR, lists solely in-frame clones and lacks some. Found here are fewer than 800,000 clones, about 91% of them singletons; the top ten hold approximately 25%. CD8 cells regarded as naive lacked CD45RO, were positively chosen for CCR7, and omitted terminally differentiated effector memory CD45RA+ cells. Sequences were obtained from naive CD8+ T cells sorted from blood. These receptors came from a man aged 30 to 39 in good health.

J is TRBJ2-2 and V is TRBV27; 11 bases match TRBD1. There are 16 residues in the CDR3. V lost 7 bases, J lost 6 bases, and 10 bases stayed unmatched. Germline-derived CDR1 and CDR2 are MNHEY and SMNVEV (reference sequence). The DNA of the CDR3 is TGTGCCAGCACCGTCACGAGGACAGGGGGCCCCGGGGAGCTGTTTTTT. Its protein is CASTVTRTGGPGELFF.

This sequence joins TRBV9 and TRBJ2-5; TRBD1 aligns across 10 bases. V was pared by 2 bases and J by 4 bases, with 8 bases of the junction left unmatched. The V gene's germline CDR1 is SGDLS and CDR2 YYNGEE. This CDR3 is built from 16 residues. CDR3 amino acids: CASSVHGTGDGETQYF. CDR3 coding DNA: TGTGCCAGCAGCGTCCACGGGACAGGGGATGGAGAGACCCAGTACTTC.

Only a few counts were recorded for this clone. This rearrangement joins TRBV7-9 to TRBJ2-2, with unresolved D. Deletions cut 3 bases from V and 6 bases from J, with 17 bases between. Germline V gene lookup returns CDR1 SEHNR and CDR2 FQNEAQ (reference sequence). There are 16 residues in the CDR3. CDR3 region: CASSFPLIPDPGELFF. The CDR3, as DNA: TGTGCCAGCAGCTTCCCCCTTATTCCAGACCCCGGGGAGCTGTTTTTT.

This chain uses TRBV4-3 with TRBJ2-6; perhaps TRBD1 as D (5 bases). CDR3 length: 16 residues. Trimming stripped 4 bases from V and 1 base from J, with 11 bases between. Per the germline V gene, CDR1 is LGHNA and CDR2 is YSLEER. In DNA form, the CDR3 reads TGCGCCAGCAGCCCAAAGTCAGGGTCTGGGGCCAACGTCCTGACTTTC. Translated, it gives CASSPKSGSGANVLTF.

Regarding this clone: Possible read error: a much larger clone is one base away. This chain connects TRBV7-3 to TRBJ2-2, with 10 bases matching TRBD2. Per the germline V gene, CDR1 is SGHTA and CDR2 is FQGTGA. The CDR3 runs to 16 residues. Trimming removed 4 bases from V and 1 base from J; junction bases left unmatched: 3. The CDR3 here is CASSSTSGENTGELFF. DNA of the CDR3: TGTGCCAGCAGCTCCACTAGCGGGGAGAACACCGGGGAGCTGTTTTTT.

This clone has just one count. This chain joins TRBV4-1 and TRBJ2-1; weak D call: TRBD2 (7 bases). V was clipped by 4 bases and J by 8 bases, with 24 bases between them. CDR3 length: 17 residues. Germline V gives CDR1 MGHRA, CDR2 YSYEKL. Here the CDR3 reads CASSLTFGGATLDEQFF. CDR3 nucleotides: TGCGCCAGCAGCCTAACCTTTGGGGGGGCAACCTTAGATGAGCAGTTCTTC.

This chain joins TRBV19 and TRBJ2-3, with D uncertain. The CDR3 covers 13 residues. Germline CDR1 LNHDA, CDR2 SQIVND (reference sequence). Trimming pared 4 bases from V and 4 bases from J, leaving 9 bases between. For the CDR3, the DNA is TGTGCCAGTAGTACCTGGAACTCAGATACGCAGTATTTT. Encoded protein: CASSTWNSDTQYF.

Note on this clone: It is likely a read error: a sequence one base away is far more abundant. J is TRBJ2-3 and V is TRBV27, with D possibly matching TRBD1 (5 bases). The CDR3 is 14 amino acids. CDR1 and CDR2 from the germline V gene are MNHEY and SMNVEV (reference sequence). V was shortened by 1 base and J by 2 bases, with 7 bases between the two germline ends. CDR3 loop: CASSLLDTTDTQYF. CDR3 coding DNA: TGTGCCAGCAGTTTATTGGACACCACAGATACGCAGTATTTT.

The chain has TRBV29-1 and TRBJ2-1; D possibly corresponds to TRBD2 (6 bases). Germline values: CDR1 SQVTM, CDR2 ANQGSEA. This CDR3 has 14 amino acids. The V end was cut by 8 bases, the J end by 6 bases, with 20 bases between. The CDR3 loop reads CSLTRQTSTNEQFF. In DNA, the CDR3 is TGCAGCTTAACGCGACAGACTAGTACCAATGAGCAGTTCTTC.

The chain links TRBV7-9 to TRBJ1-1, with a tentative D call TRBD1 (6 bases). Germline V CDR1 and CDR2: SEHNR, FQNEAQ (reference sequence). The CDR3 consists of 13 residues. Trimming stripped 2 bases from V and 5 bases from J, with 9 bases between. CDR3 DNA: TGTGCCAGCAGCTTAAAGGGGGGGACTGAAGCTTTCTTT. Its translation: CASSLKGGTEAFF.

The CDR3 loop is CASSPDRGRPGNQPQHF. The CDR3 nucleotides are TGTGCCAGCAGCCCAGACAGGGGGCGCCCGGGCAATCAGCCCCAGCATTTT. The chain recombines TRBV7-6 with TRBJ1-5; 10 bases fit TRBD1. The CDR3 runs to 17 residues. Germline V CDR1 and CDR2: SGHVS, FNYEAQ. Trimming removed 5 bases from V and 2 bases from J; junction bases left unmatched: 9.

The chain links TRBV9 to TRBJ2-7; 8 bases map to TRBD1. Trimming cost V 1 base and J 1 base; bases outside gene matches: 4. The germline V gene encodes CDR1 SGDLS and CDR2 YYNGEE. The CDR3 loop spans 15 amino acids. CDR3 sequence: CASSVSWTGSYEQYF. In DNA form, the CDR3 reads TGTGCCAGCAGCGTATCGTGGACAGGGTCCTACGAGCAGTACTTC.

CDR3 nucleotide sequence: TGTGCCAGCAGCTTGGAGGCGGGAGAGCAGTTCTTC. Its translation is CASSLEAGEQFF. This chain joins TRBV5-4 and TRBJ2-1; tentatively, D is TRBD2 (6 bases). With 0 bases removed from V and 10 bases from J, the gap between germline ends came to 8 bases. Germline V gene data show CDR1 as SGHNT and CDR2 as YYREEE (reference sequence). This CDR3 spans 12 amino acids.

The chain employs TRBV4-1 and TRBJ2-3; D not certain. This CDR3 contains 14 residues. Deletions cut 4 bases from V and 0 bases from J, with 8 bases between. The V gene's germline CDR1 is MGHRA and CDR2 YSYEKL. CDR3 amino acids: CASSPGRSTDTQYF. Here the CDR3 DNA reads TGCGCCAGCAGCCCCGGACGGAGCACAGATACGCAGTATTTT.

The rearrangement uses TRBV5-1 and TRBJ2-1; 12 nucleotides line up with TRBD2. The CDR3 has 17 amino acids. With V trimmed by 5 bases and J by 5 bases, 11 bases remained unmatched. Germline V gene lookup returns CDR1 SGHRS and CDR2 YFSETQ. CDR3: CASSPASSGRANNEQFF. The CDR3, as DNA: TGCGCCAGCAGTCCAGCCTCTAGCGGGAGGGCCAACAATGAGCAGTTCTTC.